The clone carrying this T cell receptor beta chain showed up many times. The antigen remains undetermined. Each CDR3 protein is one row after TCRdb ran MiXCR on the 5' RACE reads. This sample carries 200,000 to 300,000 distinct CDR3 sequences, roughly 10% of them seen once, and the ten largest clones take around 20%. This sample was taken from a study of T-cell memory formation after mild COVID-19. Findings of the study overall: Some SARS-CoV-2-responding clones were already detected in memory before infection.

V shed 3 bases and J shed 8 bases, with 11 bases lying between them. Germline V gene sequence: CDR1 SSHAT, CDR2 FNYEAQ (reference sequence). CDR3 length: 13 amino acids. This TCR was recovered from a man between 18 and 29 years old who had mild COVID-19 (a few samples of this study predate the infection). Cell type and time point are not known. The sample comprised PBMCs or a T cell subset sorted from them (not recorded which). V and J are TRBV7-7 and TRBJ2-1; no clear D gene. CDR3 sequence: CASSFNRADEQFF. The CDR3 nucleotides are TGTGCCAGCAGCTTTAATAGGGCGGATGAGCAGTTCTTC.